A selection of T cell receptor beta chains follows, all from one sample in a study of blood T cell repertoires in COVID-19. This table comes from immunoSEQ multiplex PCR, and its TCRdb copy is limited to in-frame clones, with some not included. The data contain tens of thousands of clones, 86% of them singletons. Sequencing was done on a sample of peripheral blood. The source of these receptors is a man aged 50-59 years with active COVID-19. Each CDR3 is given with its conserved first and last residue. The D gene is left open where the match is weak. Size is omitted from some rows. Given values are once, few, many or a class for expanded clones.

D gene,J gene,clone size,V gene,CDR3 protein,CDR3 DNA
-,TRBJ2-7,-,TRBV18,CASSPPPGEGAYEQYF,TGTGCCAGCTCCCCTCCGCCAGGGGAGGGGGCCTACGAGCAGTACTTC
TRBD1,TRBJ1-3,-,TRBV5-3,CARSLLTGRLNTIYF,TGTGCCAGAAGCTTGTTGACAGGGCGATTAAACACCATATATTTT
TRBD1,TRBJ2-3,-,TRBV5-5,CASSPRGADRLTDTQYF,TGTGCCAGCAGCCCCCGGGGAGCGGACAGGCTCACAGATACGCAGTATTTT
TRBD1,TRBJ2-7,-,TRBV19,CASREAPGQNYEQYF,TGTGCCAGTAGAGAAGCCCCGGGACAGAACTACGAGCAGTACTTC
-,TRBJ1-1,-,TRBV5-1,CASSLAGNTEAFF,TGCGCCAGCAGCTTGGCAGGAAATACTGAAGCTTTCTTT
-,TRBJ2-2,-,TRBV10-1,CASSDNFANTGELFF,TGCGCCAGCAGTGATAACTTCGCGAACACCGGGGAGCTGTTTTTT
TRBD2,TRBJ2-3,-,TRBV4-3,CASRLGEGTDTQYF,TGCGCCAGCCGCCTGGGGGAGGGGACAGATACGCAGTATTTT
TRBD1,TRBJ2-7,-,TRBV29-1,CSASRDRLNYEQYF,TGCAGCGCCAGCCGGGACAGGCTGAACTACGAGCAGTACTTC
TRBD1,TRBJ2-5,-,TRBV14,CASSRFGQGVVETQYF,TGTGCCAGCAGCCGATTCGGACAGGGAGTGGTGGAGACCCAGTACTTC
TRBD2,TRBJ2-3,-,TRBV27,CASSSTSGAPYSTDTQYF,TGTGCCAGCAGTTCGACTAGCGGGGCTCCTTACTCCACAGATACGCAGTATTTT
-,TRBJ1-2,-,TRBV29-1,CSVRSHRAYGYTF,TGCAGCGTTAGAAGCCACAGGGCTTATGGCTACACCTTC
-,TRBJ2-7,once,TRBV18,CASSPDTSYEQYF,TGTGCCAGCTCCCCCGACACATCCTACGAGCAGTACTTC
TRBD1,TRBJ1-2,few,TRBV19,CASRNDRVGYGYTF,TGTGCCAGTAGGAACGACAGGGTAGGCTATGGCTACACCTTC
-,TRBJ2-6,-,TRBV5-4,CASSLPGVSGANVLTF,TGTGCCAGCAGCTTGCCGGGGGTATCTGGGGCCAACGTCCTGACTTTC
TRBD2,TRBJ2-7,-,TRBV11-2,CASGVSGGVVYEQYF,TGTGCCAGCGGCGTTAGCGGGGGGGTGGTATACGAGCAGTACTTC
TRBD2,TRBJ2-5,-,TRBV7-9,CASAFRSGGQETQYF,TGTGCCAGCGCCTTTCGGTCGGGAGGGCAAGAGACCCAGTACTTC
TRBD2,TRBJ2-3,few,TRBV27,CASRKRGGLFSTDTQYF,TGTGCCAGCAGAAAGCGGGGGGGTCTTTTTAGCACAGATACGCAGTATTTT
TRBD1,TRBJ1-1,-,TRBV6-5,CASCRDRGSTEAFF,TGTGCCAGCTGCCGGGACAGGGGTAGCACTGAAGCTTTCTTT
-,TRBJ2-6,-,TRBV24-1,CATQGSGANVLTF,TGTGCCACCCAGGGCTCTGGGGCCAACGTCCTGACTTTC
TRBD1,TRBJ2-3,-,TRBV19,CASSPRQGPLTDTQYF,TGTGCCAGTAGTCCCCGACAGGGCCCTCTCACAGATACGCAGTATTTT
-,TRBJ2-1,-,TRBV4-2,CASSQERGKRGEQFF,TGTGCCAGCAGCCAAGAGAGAGGGAAACGCGGTGAGCAGTTCTTC
-,TRBJ2-3,-,TRBV3-1/TRBV3-2,CASSQDLLAEDTQYF,TGTGCCAGCAGCCAAGATTTACTAGCCGAGGATACGCAGTATTTT
-,TRBJ2-5,-,TRBV7-2,CASSPRQQETQYF,TGTGCCAGCAGCCCACGACAGCAAGAGACCCAGTACTTC
-,TRBJ1-2,-,TRBV28,CASSSLTLDYGYTF,TGTGCCAGCAGTTCCCTCACTTTAGACTATGGCTACACCTTC
-,TRBJ2-7,-,TRBV15,CATSRDQGTVYEQYF,TGTGCCACCAGCAGAGATCAGGGAACGGTCTACGAGCAGTACTTC
TRBD1,TRBJ1-3,few,TRBV4-1,CASSLIGGIAGNTIYF,TGCGCCAGCAGTTTAATAGGGGGCATTGCTGGAAACACCATATATTTT
TRBD2,TRBJ2-3,-,TRBV6-5,CASIGGGHQDTQYF,TGTGCCAGCATCGGGGGAGGGCATCAAGATACGCAGTATTTT
TRBD1,TRBJ1-2,once,TRBV9,CASSTRDSSRFYGYTF,TGTGCCAGCAGCACAAGGGACAGCAGCCGGTTCTACGGCTACACCTTC
-,TRBJ2-3,-,TRBV5-1,CASSLGLADTQYF,TGCGCCAGCAGCTTGGGCCTAGCAGATACGCAGTATTTT
-,TRBJ1-2,-,TRBV1,CTRDRRGEYYGYTF,TGCACCAGAGACCGCAGGGGGGAGTACTATGGCTACACCTTC
-,TRBJ2-5,-,TRBV4-1,CASSQDITRRETQYF,TGCGCCAGCAGCCAAGATATCACTAGGCGGGAGACCCAGTACTTC
-,TRBJ2-7,-,TRBV7-2,CASSLSGHEQYF,TGTGCCAGCAGCTTATCAGGGCACGAGCAGTACTTC
-,TRBJ2-1,once,TRBV27,CASSWAGPPYNEQFF,TGTGCCAGCAGCTGGGCAGGGCCCCCCTACAATGAGCAGTTCTTC
-,TRBJ1-2,-,TRBV18,CASSNAGELYGYTF,TGTGCCAGCTCAAACGCGGGGGAGTTGTATGGCTACACCTTC
-,TRBJ1-2,once,TRBV4-3,CASSQGGGGDYGYTF,TGCGCCAGCAGCCAAGGCGGTGGGGGGGACTATGGCTACACCTTC
-,TRBJ1-2,-,TRBV28,CASSRNRADGYTF,TGTGCCAGCAGTCGAAACAGGGCGGACGGCTACACCTTC
TRBD2,TRBJ2-7,-,TRBV11-3,CASSHQRGEQYF,TGTGCCAGCAGCCATCAGCGGGGCGAGCAGTACTTC
TRBD2,TRBJ2-1,-,TRBV7-3,CASSLASGRAGDNEQFF,TGTGCCAGCAGCTTAGCTAGCGGGAGGGCCGGGGACAATGAGCAGTTCTTC
TRBD1,TRBJ2-7,-,TRBV15,CATSRAWTGGSYEQYF,TGTGCCACCAGCAGGGCCTGGACAGGGGGCTCCTACGAGCAGTACTTC
TRBD2,TRBJ2-2,-,TRBV4-2,CASSQDPLAGPYTGELFF,TGTGCCAGCAGCCAAGACCCGTTAGCGGGACCTTACACCGGGGAGCTGTTTTTT
-,TRBJ1-1,-,TRBV9,CASSVVSGGNTEAFF,TGTGCCAGCAGCGTAGTATCCGGGGGTAACACTGAAGCTTTCTTT
-,TRBJ1-2,-,TRBV6-5,CASRPTGSGYTF,TGTGCCAGCAGGCCTACAGGGTCTGGCTACACCTTC
-,TRBJ2-2,-,TRBV5-1,CASSPKIQGNTGELFF,TGCGCCAGCAGCCCAAAGATACAGGGGAACACCGGGGAGCTGTTTTTT
TRBD1,TRBJ1-1,-,TRBV28,CASSLGGAGGFTEAFF,TGTGCCAGCAGTTTAGGGGGCGCAGGGGGCTTCACTGAAGCTTTCTTT
-,TRBJ1-2,-,TRBV27,CASSFLPGSPRGYGYTF,TGTGCCAGCAGTTTTCTTCCAGGGTCCCCACGCGGCTATGGCTACACCTTC
-,TRBJ2-3,-,TRBV7-6,CASSSPPVGGRGTDTQYF,TGTGCCAGCAGCTCTCCCCCAGTGGGCGGGCGGGGAACAGATACGCAGTATTTT
TRBD1,TRBJ1-2,-,TRBV28,CASSRTGNYGYTF,TGTGCCAGCAGTCGGACAGGGAACTATGGCTACACCTTC
-,TRBJ2-7,-,TRBV5-1,CASSSSPRQTSYEQYF,TGCGCCAGCAGCTCATCGCCCCGACAGACCTCCTACGAGCAGTACTTC
-,TRBJ2-3,-,TRBV6-4,CASSDSGLGTDTQYF,TGTGCCAGCAGTGACTCAGGACTCGGCACAGATACGCAGTATTTT
-,TRBJ2-2,-,TRBV11-2,CASRYRVNTGELFF,TGTGCCAGCCGCTACAGGGTTAACACCGGGGAGCTGTTTTTT
-,TRBJ2-7,once,TRBV24-1,CATSDGPQGRGEQYF,TGTGCCACCAGTGATGGCCCACAGGGACGGGGAGAGCAGTACTTC
-,TRBJ1-1,-,TRBV30,CAWTPQGYTEAFF,TGTGCCTGGACACCGCAGGGGTACACTGAAGCTTTCTTT
-,TRBJ2-5,-,TRBV12-3/TRBV12-4,CASLQGGVQTQYF,TGTGCCAGCCTTCAAGGGGGGGTGCAGACCCAGTACTTC